This T cell receptor (beta chain) was documented in a study of cytomegalovirus exposure and HLA in healthy donors. Study-level results: Some public TCRs appeared in many individuals, while most sequences were rare. In an earlier analysis, productive rearrangement rates for most beta V segments clustered near 87% or 30%. It was reported that the classifier diagnosed cytomegalovirus status with high specificity and sensitivity in both the original and validation cohorts. In a later analysis, TCR association rates varied by HLA locus: DRB1 most, HLA-C fewest.

PCR used 60 Vbeta primers and 13 Jbeta primers. The table came from immunoSEQ multiplex PCR; TCRdb's copy has only in-frame clones and leaves some out. The sample holds under 200,000 clones, 81% seen once. The V and J ends lost 5 bases and 5 bases, in that order; junction bases with no gene match: 7. CDR3 size: 14 residues. The germline V gene has CDR1 SGHTA and CDR2 FQGNSA. Concerning this clone itself: Its target is unknown.

Sequenced material: PBMCs. The chain is built from TRBV7-2 and TRBJ2-5; 8 bases fit TRBD2. This clonotype originated in a man aged 40-49 years in good health and CMV-seropositive. CDR3 sequence reads: CASSKRGGLETQYF. The CDR3 region has the DNA TGTGCCAGCAGCAAACGCGGGGGGCTCGAGACCCAGTACTTC.